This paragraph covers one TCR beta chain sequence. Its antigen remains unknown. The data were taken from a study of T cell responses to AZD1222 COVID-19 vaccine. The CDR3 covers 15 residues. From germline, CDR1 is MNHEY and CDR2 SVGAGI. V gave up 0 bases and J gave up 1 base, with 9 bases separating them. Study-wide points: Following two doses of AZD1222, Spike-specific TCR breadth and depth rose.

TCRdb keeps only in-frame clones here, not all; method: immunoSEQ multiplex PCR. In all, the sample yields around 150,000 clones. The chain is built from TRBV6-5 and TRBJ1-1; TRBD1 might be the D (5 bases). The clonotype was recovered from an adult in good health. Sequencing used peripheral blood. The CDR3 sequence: CASSYSLQANTEAFF. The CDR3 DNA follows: TGTGCCAGCAGTTACTCGTTACAGGCGAACACTGAAGCTTTCTTT.